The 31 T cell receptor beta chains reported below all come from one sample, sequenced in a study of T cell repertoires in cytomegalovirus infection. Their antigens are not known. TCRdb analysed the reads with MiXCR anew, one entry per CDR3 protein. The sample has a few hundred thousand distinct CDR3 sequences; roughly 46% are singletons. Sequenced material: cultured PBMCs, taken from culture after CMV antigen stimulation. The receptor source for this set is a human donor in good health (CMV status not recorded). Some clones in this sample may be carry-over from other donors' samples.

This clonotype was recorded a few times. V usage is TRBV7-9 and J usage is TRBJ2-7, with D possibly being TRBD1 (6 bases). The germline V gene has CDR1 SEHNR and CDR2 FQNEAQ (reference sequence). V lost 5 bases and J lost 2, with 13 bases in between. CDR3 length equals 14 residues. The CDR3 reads CASSPQGFAYEQYF. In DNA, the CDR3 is TGTGCCAGCAGCCCGCAGGGGTTCGCCTACGAGCAGTACTTC.

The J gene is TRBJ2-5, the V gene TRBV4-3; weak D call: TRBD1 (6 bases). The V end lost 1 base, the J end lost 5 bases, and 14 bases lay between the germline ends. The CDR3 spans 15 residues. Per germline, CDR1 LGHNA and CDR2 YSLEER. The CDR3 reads CASSQARGTGETQYF. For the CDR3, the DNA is TGCGCCAGCAGCCAAGCCAGGGGAACTGGGGAGACCCAGTACTTC.

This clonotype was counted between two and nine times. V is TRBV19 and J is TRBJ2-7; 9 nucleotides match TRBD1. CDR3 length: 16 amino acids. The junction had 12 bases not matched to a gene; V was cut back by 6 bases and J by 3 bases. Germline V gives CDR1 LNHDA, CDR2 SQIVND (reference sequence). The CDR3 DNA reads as TGTGCCAGTAGCGAGACCGGGACAGGGATTATCTACGAGCAGTACTTC. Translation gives CASSETGTGIIYEQYF. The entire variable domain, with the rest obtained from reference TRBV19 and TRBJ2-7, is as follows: DGGITQSPKYLFRKEGQNVTLSCEQNLNHDAMYWYRQDPGQGLRLIYYSQIVNDFQKGDIAEGYSVSREKKESFPLTVTSAQKNPTAFYLCASSETGTGIIYEQYFGPGTRLTVT.

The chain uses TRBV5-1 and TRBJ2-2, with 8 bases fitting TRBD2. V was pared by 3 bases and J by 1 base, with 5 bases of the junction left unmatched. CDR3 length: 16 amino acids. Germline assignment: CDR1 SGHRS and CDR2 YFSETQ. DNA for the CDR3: TGCGCCAGCAGCTCAAGACTAGCGAGGAACACCGGGGAGCTGTTTTTT. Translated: CASSSRLARNTGELFF. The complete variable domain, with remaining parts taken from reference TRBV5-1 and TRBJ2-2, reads KAGVTQTPRYLIKTRGQQVTLSCSPISGHRSVSWYQQTPGQGLQFLFEYFSETQRNKGNFPGRFSGRQFSNSRSEMNVSTLELGDSALYLCASSSRLARNTGELFFGEGSRLTVL.

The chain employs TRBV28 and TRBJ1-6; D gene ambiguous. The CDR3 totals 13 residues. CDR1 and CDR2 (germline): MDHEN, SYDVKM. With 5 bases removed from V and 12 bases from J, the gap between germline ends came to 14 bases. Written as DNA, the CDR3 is TGTGCCAGCAGTGCAACTCGGGAGCAACCCCTCCACTTT. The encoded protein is CASSATREQPLHF.

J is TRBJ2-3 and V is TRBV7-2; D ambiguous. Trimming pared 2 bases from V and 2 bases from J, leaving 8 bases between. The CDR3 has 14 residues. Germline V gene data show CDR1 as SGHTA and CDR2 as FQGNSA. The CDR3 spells CASSLMANTDTQYF. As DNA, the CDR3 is TGTGCCAGCAGCTTAATGGCAAACACAGATACGCAGTATTTT.

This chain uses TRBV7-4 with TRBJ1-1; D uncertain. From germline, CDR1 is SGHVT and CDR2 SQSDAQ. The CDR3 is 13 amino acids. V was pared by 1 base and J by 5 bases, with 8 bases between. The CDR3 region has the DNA TGTGCCAGCAGCTTAGAGCTTCAGACTGAAGCTTTCTTT. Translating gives CASSLELQTEAFF.

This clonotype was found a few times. The CDR3 spells CATGLQGNTDTQYF. CDR3 DNA: TGTGCCACCGGGTTACAGGGGAACACAGATACGCAGTATTTT. This sequence joins TRBV10-3 and TRBJ2-3, with 7 bases lining up with TRBD1. CDR1 and CDR2 (germline): ENHRY, SYGVKD. J was trimmed by 2 bases and V by 10 bases; bases with no gene match: 9. This CDR3 is 14 amino acids long.

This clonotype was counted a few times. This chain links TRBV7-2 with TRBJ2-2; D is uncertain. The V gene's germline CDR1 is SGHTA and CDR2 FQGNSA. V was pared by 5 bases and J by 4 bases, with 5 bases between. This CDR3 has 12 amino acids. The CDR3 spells CASSRSTGELFF. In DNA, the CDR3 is TGTGCCAGCAGCCGGAGCACCGGGGAGCTGTTTTTT.

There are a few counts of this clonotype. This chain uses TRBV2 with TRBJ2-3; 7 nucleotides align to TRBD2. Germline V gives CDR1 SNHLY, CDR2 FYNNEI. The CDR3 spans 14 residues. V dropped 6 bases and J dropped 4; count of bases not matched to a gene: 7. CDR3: CASRYSGSADTQYF. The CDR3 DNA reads TGTGCCAGCAGGTATAGCGGGTCCGCAGATACGCAGTATTTT.

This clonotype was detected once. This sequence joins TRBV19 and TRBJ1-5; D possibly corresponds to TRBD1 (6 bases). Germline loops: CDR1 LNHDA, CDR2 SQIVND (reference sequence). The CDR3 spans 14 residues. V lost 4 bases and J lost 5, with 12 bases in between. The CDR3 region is CASSKGVGDQPQHF. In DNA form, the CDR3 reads TGTGCCAGTAGTAAGGGGGTCGGGGATCAGCCCCAGCATTTT. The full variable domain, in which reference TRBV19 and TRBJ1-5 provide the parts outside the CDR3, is DGGITQSPKYLFRKEGQNVTLSCEQNLNHDAMYWYRQDPGQGLRLIYYSQIVNDFQKGDIAEGYSVSREKKESFPLTVTSAQKNPTAFYLCASSKGVGDQPQHFGDGTRLSIL.

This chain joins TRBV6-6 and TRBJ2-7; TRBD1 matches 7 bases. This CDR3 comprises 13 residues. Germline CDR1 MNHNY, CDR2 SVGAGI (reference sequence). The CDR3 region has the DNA TGTGCAACAGCACAGGGGACAGCGTACGAGCAGTACTTC. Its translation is CATAQGTAYEQYF.

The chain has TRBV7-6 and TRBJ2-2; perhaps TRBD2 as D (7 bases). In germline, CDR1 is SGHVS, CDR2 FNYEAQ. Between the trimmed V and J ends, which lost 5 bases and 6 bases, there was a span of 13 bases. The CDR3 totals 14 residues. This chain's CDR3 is CASSPRGGPGELFF. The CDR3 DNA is TGTGCCAGCAGCCCGAGGGGGGGGCCCGGGGAGCTGTTTTTT.

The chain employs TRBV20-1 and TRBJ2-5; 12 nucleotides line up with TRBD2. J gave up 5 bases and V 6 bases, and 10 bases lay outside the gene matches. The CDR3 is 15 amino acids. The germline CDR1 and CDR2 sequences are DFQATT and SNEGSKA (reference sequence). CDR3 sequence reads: CSAILTSGSRETQYF. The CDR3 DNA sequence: TGCAGTGCCATCCTGACTAGCGGGAGTCGGGAGACCCAGTACTTC.

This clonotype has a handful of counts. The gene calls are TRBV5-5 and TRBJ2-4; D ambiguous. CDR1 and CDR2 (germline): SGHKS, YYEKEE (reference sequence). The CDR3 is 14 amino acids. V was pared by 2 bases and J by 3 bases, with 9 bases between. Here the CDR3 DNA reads TGTGCCAGCAGCTTTCCCTTGGGCAAAAACATTCAGTACTTC. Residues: CASSFPLGKNIQYF.

In DNA form, the CDR3 reads TGTGCCAGCAGCTCAGGGACTAGCGAAAACAATGAGCAGTTCTTC. It is translated as CASSSGTSENNEQFF. The genes are TRBV5-4 and TRBJ2-1; 10 nucleotides match TRBD2. The CDR3 has 15 residues. CDR1 and CDR2 (germline): SGHNT, YYREEE (reference sequence). V lost 3 bases to trimming and J lost 5 bases; unmatched junction nucleotides: 5.

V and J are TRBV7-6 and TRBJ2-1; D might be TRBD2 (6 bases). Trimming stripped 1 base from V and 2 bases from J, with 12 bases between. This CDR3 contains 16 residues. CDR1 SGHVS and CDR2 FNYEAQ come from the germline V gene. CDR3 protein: CASSLGGSGAYNEQFF. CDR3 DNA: TGTGCCAGCAGCTTAGGTGGTAGCGGAGCCTACAATGAGCAGTTCTTC.

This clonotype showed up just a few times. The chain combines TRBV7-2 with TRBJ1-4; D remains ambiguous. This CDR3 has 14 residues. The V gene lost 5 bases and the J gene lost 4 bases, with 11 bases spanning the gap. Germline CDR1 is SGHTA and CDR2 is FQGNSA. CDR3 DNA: TGTGCCAGCAGCGCAGACCCTAATAATGAAAAACTGTTTTTT. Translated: CASSADPNNEKLFF.

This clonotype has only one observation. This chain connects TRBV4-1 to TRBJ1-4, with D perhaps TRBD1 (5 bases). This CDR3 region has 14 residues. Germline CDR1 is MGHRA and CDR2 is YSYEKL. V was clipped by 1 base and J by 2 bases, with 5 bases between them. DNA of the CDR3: TGCGCCAGCAGCCAAGCAGGGACTAATGAAAAACTGTTTTTT. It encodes CASSQAGTNEKLFF.

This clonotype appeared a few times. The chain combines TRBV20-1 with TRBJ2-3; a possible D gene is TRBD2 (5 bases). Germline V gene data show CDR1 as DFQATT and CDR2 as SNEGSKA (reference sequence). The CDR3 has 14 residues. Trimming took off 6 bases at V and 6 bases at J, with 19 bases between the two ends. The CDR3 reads CSALPGFRVDTQYF. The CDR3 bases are TGCAGTGCCCTACCGGGGTTTAGAGTGGATACGCAGTATTTT.

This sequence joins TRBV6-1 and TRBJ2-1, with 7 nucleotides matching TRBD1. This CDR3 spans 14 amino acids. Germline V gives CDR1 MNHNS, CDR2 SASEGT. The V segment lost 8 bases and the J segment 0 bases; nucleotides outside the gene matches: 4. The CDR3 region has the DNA TGTGCCAGCGGGACAGCCGGCTCCTACAATGAGCAGTTCTTC. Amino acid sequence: CASGTAGSYNEQFF.

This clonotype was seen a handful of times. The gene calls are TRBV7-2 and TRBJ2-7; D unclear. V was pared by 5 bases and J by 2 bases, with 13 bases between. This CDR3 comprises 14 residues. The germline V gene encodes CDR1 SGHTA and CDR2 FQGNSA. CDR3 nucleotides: TGTGCCAGCAGCGCCGGCCTAGAAACCTACGAGCAGTACTTC. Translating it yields CASSAGLETYEQYF.

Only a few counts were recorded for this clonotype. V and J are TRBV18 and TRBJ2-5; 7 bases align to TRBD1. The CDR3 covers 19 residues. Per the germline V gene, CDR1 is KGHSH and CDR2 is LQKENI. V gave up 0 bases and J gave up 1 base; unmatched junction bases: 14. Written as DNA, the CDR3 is TGTGCCAGCTCACCACCTGCCCCTCCGGGACAGAGGAGCCAAGAGACCCAGTACTTC. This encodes CASSPPAPPGQRSQETQYF.

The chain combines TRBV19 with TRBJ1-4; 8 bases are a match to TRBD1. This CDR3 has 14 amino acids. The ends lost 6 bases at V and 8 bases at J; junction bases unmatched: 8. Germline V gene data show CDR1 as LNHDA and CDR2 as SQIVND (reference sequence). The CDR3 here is CASRPGQVVEKLFF. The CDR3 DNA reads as TGTGCCAGTAGACCGGGACAGGTCGTCGAAAAACTGTTTTTT. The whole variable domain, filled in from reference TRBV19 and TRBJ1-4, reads DGGITQSPKYLFRKEGQNVTLSCEQNLNHDAMYWYRQDPGQGLRLIYYSQIVNDFQKGDIAEGYSVSREKKESFPLTVTSAQKNPTAFYLCASRPGQVVEKLFFGSGTQLSVL.

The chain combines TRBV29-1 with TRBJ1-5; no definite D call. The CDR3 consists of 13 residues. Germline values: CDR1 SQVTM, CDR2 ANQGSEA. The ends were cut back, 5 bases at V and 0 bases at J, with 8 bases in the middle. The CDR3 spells CSVRENSNQPQHF. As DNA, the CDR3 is TGCAGCGTTCGGGAGAATAGCAATCAGCCCCAGCATTTT.

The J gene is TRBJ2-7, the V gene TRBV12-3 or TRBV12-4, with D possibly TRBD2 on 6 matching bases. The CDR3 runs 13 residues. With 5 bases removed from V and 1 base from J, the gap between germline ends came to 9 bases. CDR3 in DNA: TGTGCCAGCAGTGGGGGACTGTCCTACGAGCAGTACTTC. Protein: CASSGGLSYEQYF.

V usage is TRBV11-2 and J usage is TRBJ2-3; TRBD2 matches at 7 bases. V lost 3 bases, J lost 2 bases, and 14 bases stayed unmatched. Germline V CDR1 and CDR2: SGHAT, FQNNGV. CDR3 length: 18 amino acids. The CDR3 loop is CASSFPWTRVRNTDTQYF. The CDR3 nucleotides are TGTGCCAGCAGCTTCCCTTGGACTAGGGTTAGGAACACAGATACGCAGTATTTT.

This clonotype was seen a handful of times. The CDR3 protein is CASSGPWDTEAFF. The CDR3, as DNA: TGTGCCAGCTCTGGGCCTTGGGACACTGAAGCTTTCTTT. The chain is built from TRBV7-8 and TRBJ1-1, with D uncertain. V lost 8 bases, J lost 3 bases, and 13 bases lay in between. The CDR3 runs 13 residues. Per germline, CDR1 SGHVS and CDR2 FQNEAQ. Based on the CDR3 plus reference TRBV7-8 and TRBJ1-1, the full variable domain is GAGVSQSPRYKVAKRGQDVALRCDPISGHVSLFWYQQALGQGPEFLTYFQNEAQLDKSGLPSDRFFAERPEGSVSTLKIQRTQQEDSAVYLCASSGPWDTEAFFGQGTRLTVV.

CDR3 bases: TGTGCCAGCAGTTACTCGTTCCGAGGGAAGGCCGGGGAGCTGTTTTTT. Translation: CASSYSFRGKAGELFF. This chain joins TRBV6-5 and TRBJ2-2; D possibly corresponds to TRBD2 (5 bases). Germline CDR1 MNHEY, CDR2 SVGAGI. V was shortened by 0 bases and J by 6 bases, with 14 bases between the two germline ends. The CDR3 covers 16 residues.

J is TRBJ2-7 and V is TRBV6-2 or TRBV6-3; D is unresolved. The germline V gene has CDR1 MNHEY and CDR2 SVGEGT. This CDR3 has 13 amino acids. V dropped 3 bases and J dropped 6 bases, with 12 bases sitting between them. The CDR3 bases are TGTGCCAGCAGTTATTTACAACCAATCGAGCAGTACTTC. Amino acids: CASSYLQPIEQYF.

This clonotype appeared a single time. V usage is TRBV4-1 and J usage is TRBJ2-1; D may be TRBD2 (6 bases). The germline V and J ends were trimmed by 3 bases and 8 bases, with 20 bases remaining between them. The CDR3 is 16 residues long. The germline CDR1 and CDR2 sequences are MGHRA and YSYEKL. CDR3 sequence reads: CASSQPGTLESDEQFF. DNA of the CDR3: TGCGCCAGCAGCCAGCCCGGGACTCTCGAGAGCGATGAGCAGTTCTTC.